The clone carrying this TCR beta chain was detected a few times. The antigen remains unidentified. Every donor provided roughly 10 milliliters of peripheral blood. Extraction of total RNA produced a minimum of 5 micrograms from each sample. This specimen comes from a study of blood T cells in healthy people across ages. For the second PCR, which ran for 7 to 11 cycles, a sample-barcoded 5' primer and a J-beta primer mix were used. TCRdb ran MiXCR on the 5' RACE reads and lists one entry per CDR3 protein. The data show around 280,000 distinct CDR3 sequences, with 27% seen just once and 25% to 35% held by the top ten. V shed 3 bases and J shed 0 bases, with 5 bases lying between them. The CDR3 totals 13 residues. The germline CDR1 and CDR2 sequences are MDHEN and SYDVKM. Whole-study findings and limits: Diversity of TCR beta per million T cells declined in a roughly linear way with age.

The clonotype originates from a woman in her seventies in good health. The rearrangement joins TRBV28 to TRBJ2-5; D is uncertain. Input material: blood. The CDR3 protein is CASSFLYQETQYF. The DNA of the CDR3 is TGTGCCAGCAGTTTTTTGTACCAAGAGACCCAGTACTTC.